This T cell receptor (beta chain) was identified in a study of cytomegalovirus exposure and HLA in healthy donors listed by TCRdb under 2017. Study-level background: An earlier analysis of several hundred of the donors reported 276 Gb of sequence data and approximately 120 million unique TCR beta sequences obtained from about 179 million T cells. The number of typed donors differed by locus: about 629-630 for A, B, C, DRB1 and DQB1; 500 to 550 for DQA1; over 600 for DPA1; and some 430 for DPB1. The study was designed to test whether signatures of past pathogen exposure could be identified by cataloging public T cell receptors. HLA typing included class I and class II loci at four-digit resolution. The study combined high-throughput TCR immunosequencing, statistical association of individual TCRs with disease status, and machine learning to predict cytomegalovirus infection status. Several DR-DQ haplotypes were treated as single units for association and clustering because of strong linkage in the cohort. Among 300 to 500 genotyped donors of the cohort, an average of approximately 240,000 unique TCR beta nucleotide sequences was sequenced per donor, of which about 19% were non-productive. Every repertoire in the discovery cohort had been generated on one and the same sequencing platform. A later genetic analysis used genome-wide SNP genotypes for about 55% of the 666 donors, treating that subset as a discovery cohort. An early release that covered about 600 HLA-typed donors contained approximately 300 gigabases of sequencing data and about 84 million unique TCR sequences. An earlier analysis of approximately 630 of the donors applied high-throughput TCR beta sequencing to assess whether each TCR beta V gene segment acted as functional or pseudogenic. Donor age, sex, ethnicity and CMV serostatus were compiled alongside the repertoire data. Among the approximately 420 genotyped donors, about 85% belonged to the genetic ancestry cluster associated with self-reported Caucasian donors. A later analysis re-analyzed previously published TCR beta repertoires from roughly 630 donors and added high-resolution HLA genotyping to study TCR occurrence patterns. Rather than drawing on any new phenotypic data, the later analysis identified candidate immune exposures from TCR beta sequences and the way those sequences occurred across donors. Using immunosequencing, the study profiled T cell repertoires from 666 subjects and related those repertoires to cytomegalovirus serostatus. Besides the first cohort of roughly 640 subjects, a separate validation cohort made up of over 100 different subjects was used. The investigation overall reported the following: Some IMGT-functional V segments, including TRBV6-2 and TRBV6-3, could not be told apart with the 87-base-pair reads, so those segments were excluded. Linkage disequilibrium might explain the correlated functional status among segregating V segments, but an unknown experimental factor could not be excluded. A further reported finding was that TCR beta sequences accurately predicted the HLA-A and HLA-B alleles for most subjects in the first cohort. In an earlier analysis of some 540 of the donors, most TCR beta V segments appeared in productive rearrangements about 87% or about 30% of the time, broadly matching IMGT annotations. Sequencing depth was assumed to be roughly uniform across donors in the presence/absence analyses, though that assumption may not hold. A few of the identified cytomegalovirus-associated TCR beta chains were confirmed in vitro to be specific for cytomegalovirus antigens. Immune exposure information for the cohort was limited to CMV serostatus. Because counts were too low, roughly 16 rarely observed V segments, including chromosome 9 orphons, were left out of the earlier analysis of roughly 600 of the donors. A later analysis reported that several top co-occurrence clusters appeared linked to parvovirus B19, influenza, CMV and Epstein-Barr virus. A group of highly shared sequence variants was considered likely to be a technical artifact of the sequencing pipeline. The authors suggested that the approach could potentially be extended to other disease states and immunological phenotypes. The classifier was reported to diagnose cytomegalovirus status with high specificity and sensitivity in both the original cohort and the validation cohort. Compared with equally common non-associated chains, HLA-associated TCR beta chains in a later analysis were more clonally expanded and had lower generation probabilities. Assigning TCR associations to individual alleles was difficult when HLA alleles, especially DR and DQ, strongly co-occurred. Across donors, most TCR sequences were observed very rarely, whereas some public TCRs were present in many individuals. Compared with the roughly 720-donor mean, donors in an Asian-associated ancestry cluster had fewer N-insertions in productive TCRs, according to a later genetic analysis. In this cohort, only TCR beta chains were sequenced, and detectable features were limited by the absence of alpha or paired-chain data. In a later analysis, the rate of TCR association differed among HLA loci, with DRB1 alleles having the most associated TCRs and HLA-C alleles having the fewest. V-gene and J-gene trimming of TCR beta chains was associated with a missense DCLRE1C variant in a later genetic analysis, and the association was replicated in an independent cohort. Most CMV-associated TCR beta chains appeared to be HLA-restricted in a later analysis, and the HLA associations seemed to be driven largely by CMV exposure. A later analysis associated 15,000 to 20,000 TCR beta sequences with specific HLA alleles at a false discovery rate of 0.05. A total of fewer than 200 TCR beta chains were listed by the study as associated with cytomegalovirus. Because HLA typing was unavailable for some donors at each locus, only the typed subset was used in association tests.

Comments on this clone: Its specific antigen is unknown. No much larger clonotype is one base removed from it; base qualities were not supplied.

Spanning cysteine to phenylalanine, the CDR3 consists of 15 amino acids. This entry keeps only the CDR3 DNA: 45 bases, framed from base 1. V gives up 2 bases and J gives up 5 bases, and the segment between their germline ends measures 12 bases. CDR1 and CDR2 (SGHAT, FQNNGV) derive from the germline V gene. Receptor libraries were prepared by the immunoSEQ multiplex PCR assay. A mixture of 60 forward primers for TCR Vbeta segments and 13 reverse primers for TCR Jbeta segments was used in the multiplex PCR. A multiplex PCR assay on genomic DNA amplified the CDR3 region of rearranged TCR beta genes. The amplified TCR beta libraries were sequenced on the Illumina HiSeq System as 87-base-pair reads. In the original analysis: In a later analysis, tens of millions of unique TCR beta chains were counted across the 500 to 850 repertoires, and around 11 million of these chains were shared by at least two donors. Raw reads were error-corrected and collapsed into unique sequences by a nearest-neighbor algorithm in which closely related sequences were merged to remove PCR and sequencing errors. To assign V, D and J gene segments, CDR3 sequences were aligned to IMGT reference sequences. Each retained sequence needed at least a six-nucleotide match to both a V gene segment and a J gene segment. Rearrangements were called productive when the CDR3 lacked stop codons and stayed in frame with V and J; all others were non-productive. CDR3 was defined by IMGT convention, running from the second conserved V-encoded cysteine to the conserved J-encoded phenylalanine. Sequences without an unambiguous match to a single V gene segment were excluded from the earlier analysis of several hundred of the donors. An earlier analysis of a few hundred of the donors called V segments functional above 56.7% productive rearrangements and segregating when the between-donor standard deviation exceeded 5%. To diagnose cytomegalovirus status from the catalog of TCR beta chain sequences, a statistical classification framework was built. In a later analysis, TCR nucleotide sequences were compared against IMGT/GENE-DB human TR gene sequences so that V and J genes could be assigned. A later analysis assigned CDR3 sequences and most-parsimonious VDJ recombination scenarios with the TCRdist pipeline. In a later analysis, each TCR beta chain was defined by its CDR3 amino acid sequence together with its V-gene family, and reads lacking a unique V-gene family were excluded. To address suspected cross-contamination and a sequencing artifact, a later analysis removed 450 to 700 highly shared, low-generation-probability nucleotide sequences. In a later analysis, a clonal expansion index was calculated for each public chain from normalized within-repertoire ranks of inferred template counts. In a later analysis, generation probabilities were computed with a VDJ recombination model fitted to out-of-frame rearrangements, and the resulting probabilities were checked against IGoR. In a later analysis, hypergeometric tests were used to score TCR-TCR, TCR-HLA and TCR-CMV co-occurrence, with a repertoire-size bias correction applied to TCR pairs. To estimate false discovery rates, a later analysis permuted the HLA or CMV assignments 20 times. In a later analysis, co-occurring TCRs were grouped using DBSCAN, and TCRdist sequence similarity was added for clustering within HLA-allele-positive subsets. For co-occurrence clustering, repertoires with fewer than 30,000 or more than 120,000 public chains were excluded, along with five repertoires with anomalous nucleotide sharing. Here the immuneACCESS table is served through TCRdb, limited to in-frame sequences with V and J called. Missing clones are a known gap in these copies; in checked studies unresolved V genes cover under half, and the rest lacks a known reason. That table is the source of V, J and clone size, and D and trimming were worked out from the DNA. For this sample the table gives about 120,000 clones, of which 75% to 85% were detected only once. The ten largest clones take up 8% to 9% of the sample.

The cohort consisted of 600 or so healthy bone marrow donors. At the time of sampling, all cohort members were nominally healthy, though unrecorded immune exposures were likely present. The donor tested CMV seropositive and was one of the 289 seropositive cohort members. Every donor gave a peripheral blood sample, and the peripheral blood mononuclear cells from that sample were used for TCR beta sequencing. The Qiagen DNeasy Blood Extraction Kit was used to extract genomic DNA from the blood cell samples. Source material: PBMCs. The clonotype was recovered from a female donor in good health and CMV-seropositive. This sequence uses TRBV11-2 and TRBJ1-4; a weak D assignment points to TRBD1 (6 bases agree). The CDR3 protein sequence reads: CASSLRGGGNEKLFF. The sequence in DNA is TGTGCCAGCAGCTTAAGAGGGGGGGGGAATGAAAAACTGTTTTTT.